These 32 T cell receptor beta chains came from one sample sequenced in a study of blood T cell repertoires in COVID-19. This table comes from immunoSEQ multiplex PCR, and its TCRdb copy is limited to in-frame clones, with some not included. The sample has 150,000 to 200,000 clones; more than 75% are singletons. Sequencing used PBMCs or T cells enriched from blood (not recorded which). The receptor set was obtained from a woman aged 50 to 60 who had recovered from COVID-19.

The chain is built from TRBV5-1 and TRBJ2-3; D may be TRBD2 (5 bases). This CDR3 has 14 amino acids. V lost 0 bases to trimming and J lost 3 bases, with 8 bases between them. The germline CDR1 and CDR2 sequences are SGHRS and YFSETQ. CDR3 DNA: TGCGCCAGCAGCTTGGCCGGGATTACAGATACGCAGTATTTT. Amino acids: CASSLAGITDTQYF.

The chain has TRBV19 and TRBJ2-6; TRBD1 matches 8 bases. The CDR3 contains 16 residues. Per germline, CDR1 LNHDA and CDR2 SQIVND (reference sequence). V dropped 5 bases and J dropped 2; count of bases not matched to a gene: 5. This CDR3 reads CASSSGTGTGANVLTF. DNA of the CDR3: TGTGCCAGTAGTTCCGGGACAGGCACTGGGGCCAACGTCCTGACTTTC.

The genes are TRBV27 and TRBJ2-5, with TRBD1 matching over 9 bases. Germline loops: CDR1 MNHEY, CDR2 SMNVEV (reference sequence). Trimming took 5 bases from V and 2 from J; bases not matched to a gene: 6. This CDR3 is 15 amino acids long. The CDR3 region is CASSPGQGRQETQYF. CDR3 nucleotides: TGTGCCAGCAGTCCGGGACAGGGCAGGCAAGAGACCCAGTACTTC.

The chain combines TRBV7-6 with TRBJ2-5; tentative D call: TRBD1 (6 bases). Germline assignment: CDR1 SGHVS and CDR2 FNYEAQ. Deletions cut 3 bases from V and 2 bases from J, with 10 bases between. The CDR3 extends over 14 amino acids. In nucleotides, the CDR3 is TGTGCCAGCAGCTTTCGGGACAAACAAGAGACCCAGTACTTC. This encodes CASSFRDKQETQYF. Looking up the rest from reference TRBV7-6 and TRBJ2-5 gives the full variable domain: GAGVSQSPRYKVTKRGQDVALRCDPISGHVSLYWYRQALGQGPEFLTYFNYEAQQDKSGLPNDRFSAERPEGSISTLTIQRTEQRDSAMYRCASSFRDKQETQYFGPGTRLLVL.

This rearrangement joins TRBV5-6 to TRBJ1-2, with D uncertain. The V end was cut by 0 bases, the J end by 6 bases, with 9 bases between. The CDR3 is 13 residues long. CDR1 and CDR2 from the germline V gene are SGHDT and YYEEEE. The CDR3 region has the DNA TGTGCCAGCAGCTTGGGTAGCGAGAATGGCTACACCTTC. Protein: CASSLGSENGYTF.

This clone has only a few counts. The chain links TRBV6-5 to TRBJ1-5; 9 bases agree with TRBD1. V lost 9 bases and J lost 5; bases outside the gene matches: 8. The CDR3 has 14 amino acids. From germline, CDR1 is MNHEY and CDR2 SVGAGI. DNA of the CDR3: TGTGCCAGTAGAACAGGGGGCGGTTATCAGCCCCAGCATTTT. It specifies CASRTGGGYQPQHF.

This clone was counted once. The chain is built from TRBV7-2 and TRBJ1-2, with TRBD1 as a possible D gene (6 bases). Germline CDR1 is SGHTA and CDR2 is FQGNSA. There are 14 residues in the CDR3. V was shortened by 5 bases and J by 4 bases, with 14 bases between the two germline ends. This chain's CDR3 is CASSLGNRAYGYTF. CDR3 DNA sequence: TGTGCCAGCAGCCTCGGGAACAGGGCCTATGGCTACACCTTC. The entire variable domain, with the rest obtained from reference TRBV7-2 and TRBJ1-2, is as follows: GAGVSQSPSNKVTEKGKDVELRCDPISGHTALYWYRQSLGQGLEFLIYFQGNSAPDKSGLPSDRFSAERTGGSVSTLTIQRTQQEDSAVYLCASSLGNRAYGYTFGSGTRLTVV.

The rearrangement links TRBV5-1 to TRBJ2-1; 7 bases match TRBD2. V lost 2 bases, J lost 4 bases, and 3 bases stayed unmatched. CDR1 SGHRS and CDR2 YFSETQ come from the germline V gene. The CDR3 spans 14 residues. The CDR3 nucleotides read TGCGCCAGCAGCTTCGAGGGAGGGTACAATGAGCAGTTCTTC. It translates to CASSFEGGYNEQFF.

The chain's CDR3 is CASSLWTENTEAFF. The CDR3 region has the DNA TGCGCCAGCAGCTTGTGGACAGAGAACACTGAAGCTTTCTTT. The gene calls are TRBV5-1 and TRBJ1-1; D is possibly TRBD1 (6 bases). Germline CDR1 reads SGHRS; CDR2 reads YFSETQ. CDR3 length: 14 residues. Trimming shortened V by 1 base and J by 1 base, and 8 bases separated the two germline ends.

This sequence joins TRBV7-3 and TRBJ2-1; TRBD2 matches 12 bases. The CDR3 is made up of 16 amino acids. Germline V gives CDR1 SGHTA, CDR2 FQGTGA. Losses at the gene ends were 4 bases for V and 9 bases for J; bases not matched to a gene: 10. CDR3 coding DNA: TGTGCCAGCAGCTCCCGGACTAGCGGGATTTCGGGTGAGCAGTTCTTC. Its translation is CASSSRTSGISGEQFF.

V usage is TRBV27 and J usage is TRBJ2-1; possibly TRBD2 for D (6 bases). Germline V lookup: CDR1 MNHEY, CDR2 SMNVEV (reference sequence). CDR3 size: 15 residues. The ends were cut back, 6 bases at V and 3 bases at J, with 15 bases in the middle. The CDR3 DNA follows: TGTGCCAGCAGCTTGGGACTCCCAGGCTACAATGAGCAGTTCTTC. It specifies CASSLGLPGYNEQFF.

V is TRBV30 and J is TRBJ1-2; TRBD1 matches at 7 bases. From germline, CDR1 is GTSNPN and CDR2 SVGIG (reference sequence). The CDR3 is 16 residues long. The V and J ends lost 4 bases and 4 bases, in that order; junction bases with no gene match: 15. The CDR3 DNA sequence: TGTGCCTGGATTCTACTCTCTGGACAGGAGATCTATGGCTACACCTTC. This translates into CAWILLSGQEIYGYTF.

The J gene is TRBJ2-4, the V gene TRBV7-9, with D possibly matching TRBD2 (6 bases). Trimming cost V 1 base and J 6 bases, with 7 bases left between them. In germline, CDR1 is SEHNR, CDR2 FQNEAQ (reference sequence). The CDR3 loop spans 13 amino acids. The CDR3 nucleotides read TGTGCCAGCAGCTTAGGGAGGGGAAACATTCAGTACTTC. Protein product: CASSLGRGNIQYF.

This clone has a count of ten or more. CDR3 bases: TGTGCCAGCAGTTACACCACAGATTCCTACGAGCAGTACTTC. This translates into CASSYTTDSYEQYF. This chain links TRBV6-2 or TRBV6-3 with TRBJ2-7; no firm D call. Trimming removed 2 bases from V and 1 base from J, with 9 bases in between. Per the germline V gene, CDR1 is MNHEY and CDR2 is SVGEGT. This CDR3 is built from 14 residues.

The chain recombines TRBV6-1 with TRBJ1-1; TRBD1 agrees at 7 bases. V shed 3 bases, J shed 4 bases, and the junction held 5 bases outside the gene matches. Germline V gene data show CDR1 as MNHNS and CDR2 as SASEGT. The CDR3 is 14 amino acids. The CDR3 region has the DNA TGTGCCAGCAGTGATGACAGGGCTTTCACTGAAGCTTTCTTT. This translates into CASSDDRAFTEAFF.

V gene TRBV28 combines with J gene TRBJ2-1; D gene unclear. Germline CDR1 MDHEN, CDR2 SYDVKM. The CDR3 has 14 amino acids. V was shortened by 2 bases and J by 5 bases, with 10 bases between the two germline ends. The CDR3 region has the DNA TGTGCCAGCAGTTTACCCCGGGTCCACAATGAGCAGTTCTTC. Translation gives CASSLPRVHNEQFF. Supplemented by reference TRBV28 and TRBJ2-1, the full variable domain reads DVKVTQSSRYLVKRTGEKVFLECVQDMDHENMFWYRQDPGLGLRLIYFSYDVKMKEKGDIPEGYSVSREKKERFSLILESASTNQTSMYLCASSLPRVHNEQFFGPGTRLTVL.

This sequence joins TRBV6-2 or TRBV6-3 and TRBJ2-7; D gene uncertain. Trimming stripped 0 bases from V and 2 bases from J, with 14 bases between. The CDR3 totals 16 residues. CDR1 is MNHEY and CDR2 is SVGEGT in the germline V gene. The CDR3: CASSYSGSSGPYEQYF. DNA for the CDR3: TGTGCCAGCAGTTACTCAGGCTCCTCAGGTCCCTACGAGCAGTACTTC.

The chain recombines TRBV2 with TRBJ1-5, with D maybe TRBD1 (5 bases). CDR1 and CDR2 from the germline V gene are SNHLY and FYNNEI. V was clipped by 6 bases and J by 0 bases, with 12 bases between them. The CDR3 has 15 residues. The CDR3 coding sequence is TGTGCCAGCAGGGGGCGTAGAGATAGCAATCAGCCCCAGCATTTT. Its translation is CASRGRRDSNQPQHF.

The chain carries TRBV29-1 and TRBJ1-1; 7 bases map to TRBD1. CDR1 SQVTM and CDR2 ANQGSEA come from the germline V gene. The CDR3 contains 14 residues. J gave up 4 bases and V 7 bases, and 12 bases lay outside the gene matches. CDR3: CSASPTGSGTEAFF. For the CDR3, the DNA is TGCAGCGCCTCCCCGACAGGGTCAGGCACTGAAGCTTTCTTT.

This sequence joins TRBV7-9 and TRBJ1-2; D gene ambiguous. V lost 5 bases to trimming and J lost 5 bases, with 12 bases between them. Per germline, CDR1 SEHNR and CDR2 FQNEAQ (reference sequence). CDR3 length: 13 amino acids. This CDR3 is CASSPSAEYGYTF. The CDR3, as DNA: TGTGCCAGCAGCCCAAGCGCGGAGTATGGCTACACCTTC.

The chain combines TRBV11-3 with TRBJ1-6; D perhaps matches TRBD1 (6 bases). The CDR3 is made up of 13 amino acids. The germline V gene has CDR1 SGHNT and CDR2 YENEEA. The germline V and J ends were trimmed by 6 bases and 7 bases, with 10 bases remaining between them. The CDR3 is CASRVQGNSPLHF. The CDR3 bases are TGTGCCAGCAGAGTACAGGGAAATTCACCCCTCCACTTT.

The rearrangement links TRBV3-1 (or the pseudogene TRBV3-2) to TRBJ1-1, with 7 bases identical to TRBD1. The CDR3 loop spans 15 amino acids. Germline CDR1 reads LGHDT; CDR2 reads YNNKEL (reference sequence). V lost 1 base, J lost 4 bases, and 6 bases stayed unmatched. As DNA, the CDR3 is TGTGCCAGCAGCCAAGCGGCAGGGGGATTCACTGAAGCTTTCTTT. It yields the protein CASSQAAGGFTEAFF.

V usage is TRBV3-1 (or the pseudogene TRBV3-2) and J usage is TRBJ1-2; 8 positions agree with TRBD1. Germline V gives CDR1 LGHDT, CDR2 YNNKEL (reference sequence). Germline trimming cut 5 bases from V and 3 bases from J; bases unmatched to any gene: 8. The CDR3 length is 15 residues. CDR3 in DNA: TGTGCCAGCAGCTACCAGGGGGCGCGTTACTATGGCTACACCTTC. This sequence encodes CASSYQGARYYGYTF.

This clone was found once. The V gene is TRBV7-2, the J gene TRBJ2-3, with D possibly matching TRBD2 (6 bases). Germline lookup yields CDR1 SGHTA and CDR2 FQGNSA. Trimming cost V 5 bases and J 4 bases, with 13 bases left between them. This CDR3 has 14 residues. This CDR3 is CASSPGLASDTQYF. In nucleotides, the CDR3 is TGTGCCAGCAGCCCCGGGCTAGCGTCAGATACGCAGTATTTT.

The rearrangement uses TRBV4-1 and TRBJ2-3, with TRBD1 matching over 7 bases. With 3 bases clipped from V and 3 bases from J, the junction kept 6 bases outside the gene matches. This CDR3 comprises 15 residues. CDR1 and CDR2 from the germline V gene are MGHRA and YSYEKL. CDR3 amino acids: CASSHGDRVTDTQYF. Here the CDR3 DNA reads TGCGCCAGCAGCCATGGTGACAGGGTAACAGATACGCAGTATTTT.

CDR3 in amino acids: CSVDVLGTGDFYGYTF. CDR3 DNA: TGCAGCGTTGACGTATTGGGGACAGGGGATTTCTATGGCTACACCTTC. This chain links TRBV29-1 with TRBJ1-2; TRBD1 aligns across 10 bases. Trimming cost V 3 bases and J 4 bases; bases outside gene matches: 11. Germline V gene data show CDR1 as SQVTM and CDR2 as ANQGSEA. This CDR3 region has 16 residues.

The chain carries TRBV10-3 and TRBJ1-5; 8 bases align to TRBD1. Germline V lookup: CDR1 ENHRY, CDR2 SYGVKD. CDR3 length equals 14 residues. Germline trimming cut 3 bases from V and 6 bases from J; bases unmatched to any gene: 4. CDR3 sequence: CAISDRGQGQPQHF. As DNA, the CDR3 is TGTGCCATCAGTGACAGGGGGCAGGGTCAGCCCCAGCATTTT.

A word on this clone: Other DNA sequences in the same sample also yield this CDR3. J is TRBJ1-1 and V is TRBV10-2; weak D call: TRBD1 (6 bases). The CDR3 length is 13 residues. Looked up from germline, CDR1 is WSHSY and CDR2 is SAAADI. Trimming removed 2 bases from V and 5 bases from J, with 9 bases in between. CDR3 in amino acids: CASSEAGVTEAFF. CDR3 nucleotide sequence: TGCGCCAGCAGTGAGGCAGGGGTTACTGAAGCTTTCTTT.

The gene calls are TRBV25-1 and TRBJ2-6, with 7 bases fitting TRBD2. The CDR3 is made up of 17 amino acids. The junction had 6 bases not matched to a gene; V was cut back by 3 bases and J by 1 base. The germline V gene encodes CDR1 MGHDK and CDR2 SYGVNS. The CDR3 nucleotides are TGTGCCAGCAGTGATAGGGAGGGATCTTCTGGGGCCAACGTCCTGACTTTC. As protein: CASSDREGSSGANVLTF.

This clone was seen a few times. At the DNA level, this CDR3 is encoded by other sequences in the same sample as well. The gene calls are TRBV2 and TRBJ2-7; D might be TRBD2 (6 bases). From germline, CDR1 is SNHLY and CDR2 FYNNEI. The CDR3 runs 12 residues. The ends were cut back, 4 bases at V and 4 bases at J, with 8 bases in the middle. The CDR3 loop is CASSGSGYEQYF. CDR3 DNA: TGTGCCAGCAGTGGGAGCGGGTACGAGCAGTACTTC.

The V gene is TRBV19, the J gene TRBJ2-2; 7 bases are shared with TRBD1. Germline assignment: CDR1 LNHDA and CDR2 SQIVND (reference sequence). The CDR3 contains 13 residues. With 8 bases clipped from V and 6 bases from J, the junction kept 6 bases outside the gene matches. The CDR3 sequence: CASQSTGAGELFF. The DNA for the CDR3 is TGTGCCAGTCAATCCACAGGGGCCGGGGAGCTGTTTTTT.

The CDR3 nucleotides are TGTGCCATCAGTGCGGGGGGGGGCGGCCAGCCCCAGCATTTT. Its translation: CAISAGGGGQPQHF. The chain combines TRBV10-3 with TRBJ1-5; TRBD1 might be the D (6 bases). V was shortened by 4 bases and J by 7 bases, with 14 bases between the two germline ends. The CDR3 is made up of 14 amino acids. Germline V gives CDR1 ENHRY, CDR2 SYGVKD.